Shown below are 3 T cell receptor beta chains from a single sample sequenced in a study of control samples from healthy donors and cancer patients (TCRdb year 2020). Receptor amplification or capture employed the immunoSEQ multiplex PCR assay. TCRdb stores this immuneACCESS table with in-frame sequences only. Part of the clones is absent; in the studies checked, under half of the shortfall reflects unresolved V genes, and no reason is known for the rest. Recorded for this sample are roughly 120,000 clones; just over 90% of them occurred a single time. The ten largest make up about 4.2% of the sample. The sample consisted of blood. All receptors derive from a human donor in good health. The donor label of this sample is uncertain.

V and J are TRBV25-1 and TRBJ2-5, with D perhaps being TRBD1 or TRBD2 (5 bases each). Germline CDR1 reads MGHDK; CDR2 reads SYGVNS. This CDR3 is built from 17 residues. Trimming shortened V by 1 base and J by 3 bases, and 18 bases separated the two germline ends. CDR3 protein: CASSELSREGHKETQYF. CDR3 coding DNA: TGTGCCAGCAGTGAATTGTCCCGTGAGGGGCACAAAGAGACCCAGTACTTC.

The chain links TRBV18 to TRBJ2-5; a weak D match, TRBD1 (5 bases). The CDR3 is 13 residues long. The germline V gene encodes CDR1 KGHSH and CDR2 LQKENI. Between the trimmed V and J ends, which lost 1 base and 4 bases, there was a span of 7 bases. DNA of the CDR3: TGTGCCAGCTCACCACTTACAGGAGAGACCCAGTACTTC. This translates into CASSPLTGETQYF.

This chain links TRBV6-5 with TRBJ2-7; 8 positions match TRBD1. Germline CDR1 MNHEY, CDR2 SVGAGI. This CDR3 contains 14 residues. Germline trimming cut 9 bases from V and 0 bases from J; bases unmatched to any gene: 7. The CDR3 DNA follows: TGTGCCAGTAGGAAGGGGACAGGCTCCTACGAGCAGTACTTC. Protein product: CASRKGTGSYEQYF.